This TCR beta chain was observed in a study of type 1 and type 2 diabetes patients. Amplification started from genomic DNA. A primer set of 30 forward and 13 reverse primers amplified the CDR3. One entry per CDR3 protein, called by TCRdb with MiXCR from the multiplex PCR reads. Of about 250,000 distinct CDR3 sequences detected, approximately 50% appear once; the ten largest clones hold roughly 13%. Regarding this clonotype: Germline is not matched at one junction end, which may reflect a read error.

There are 16 residues in the CDR3. CDR1 is SQVTM and CDR2 is ANQGSEA in the germline V gene. The chain couples TRBV29-1 to TRBJ2-1, with D perhaps matching TRBD1 or TRBD2 (6 bases each). The sequenced sample consisted of peripheral blood mononuclear cells (PBMCs). This TCR was sampled from a man between 18 and 29 years old with type 2 diabetes. This chain's CDR3 is CSVGRMGQGTYNEKFF. The CDR3 nucleotides read TGCAGCGTGGGGCGGATGGGGCAGGGGACTTACAATGAGAAGTTCTTC.